These T cell receptor beta chains were read from a single sample in a study of Graves' ophthalmopathy and Graves' hyperthyroidism. One entry per CDR3 protein results from TCRdb running MiXCR on the multiplex PCR reads. The sample shows some 520,000 distinct CDR3 sequences, approximately 15% of them seen only once. The specimen sequenced was blood. All receptors derive from a young woman with Graves' ophthalmopathy. Both conserved end residues are part of each CDR3. Fields, in order: J gene, clone size, D gene, V gene, CDR3 protein, CDR3 DNA. A D gene is named only where the DNA matches it firmly. Some rows have no size entry. The others give once, few or many, or a class for an expanded clone.

J: TRBJ2-7
size: many
D: NA
V: TRBV18
CDR3: CASSPGTLNWREQYF
DNA: TGTGCCAGCTCACCCGGGACTCTAAACTGGCGCGAGCAGTACTTC

J: TRBJ2-7
size: NA
D: TRBD2
V: TRBV11-2
CDR3: CASTPGLAGGGYEQYF
DNA: TGTGCCAGCACCCCGGGACTAGCGGGGGGGGGCTACGAGCAGTACTTC

J: TRBJ1-6
size: many
D: NA
V: TRBV6-1
CDR3: CATTTGYGSPLHF
DNA: TGTGCCACCACAACGGGGTACGGTTCACCCCTCCACTTT

J: TRBJ1-2
size: many
D: TRBD1
V: TRBV6-2/TRBV6-3
CDR3: CASSYIPGTVSPANYGYTF
DNA: TGTGCCAGCAGTTACATCCCCGGGACAGTCTCCCCAGCTAACTATGGCTACACCTTC

J: TRBJ1-1
size: many
D: NA
V: TRBV7-9
CDR3: CASSKQGWDTEAFF
DNA: TGTGCCAGCAGCAAACAGGGCTGGGACACTGAAGCTTTCTTT

J: TRBJ1-1
size: NA
D: NA
V: TRBV12-3/TRBV12-4
CDR3: CASTTTRRDTEAFF
DNA: TGTGCCAGCACCACGACTAGGAGGGACACTGAAGCTTTCTTT

J: TRBJ2-7
size: many
D: NA
V: TRBV6-1
CDR3: CASSTSQGKLLYEQYF
DNA: TGTGCCAGCAGTACCTCTCAGGGAAAGCTTCTCTACGAGCAGTACTTC

J: TRBJ2-5
size: many
D: NA
V: TRBV12-3/TRBV12-4
CDR3: CASSLASYKETQYF
DNA: TGTGCCAGCAGTTTAGCATCCTACAAAGAGACCCAGTACTTC

J: TRBJ1-1
size: NA
D: NA
V: TRBV7-9
CDR3: CASSPFSKGDTEAFF
DNA: TGTGCCAGCAGCCCTTTTTCAAAAGGGGACACTGAAGCTTTCTTT

J: TRBJ2-7
size: many
D: TRBD2
V: TRBV5-4
CDR3: CASSPTRLATYEQYF
DNA: TGTGCCAGCAGCCCAACGCGACTAGCAACCTACGAGCAGTACTTC

J: TRBJ1-1
size: many
D: NA
V: TRBV30
CDR3: CAWSGGGTEAFF
DNA: TGTGCCTGGAGTGGCGGAGGCACTGAAGCTTTCTTT

J: TRBJ1-2
size: many
D: NA
V: TRBV6-1
CDR3: CASRPTGTGGYTF
DNA: TGTGCCAGCAGACCTACAGGGACTGGTGGCTACACCTTC

J: TRBJ1-2
size: many
D: NA
V: TRBV5-1
CDR3: CASSTSPQGNYGYTF
DNA: TGCGCCAGCAGCACCTCGCCACAGGGAAACTATGGCTACACCTTC

J: TRBJ1-5
size: many
D: TRBD1
V: TRBV19
CDR3: CASSIPTGFNQPQHF
DNA: TGTGCCAGTAGTATACCGACAGGGTTCAATCAGCCCCAGCATTTT